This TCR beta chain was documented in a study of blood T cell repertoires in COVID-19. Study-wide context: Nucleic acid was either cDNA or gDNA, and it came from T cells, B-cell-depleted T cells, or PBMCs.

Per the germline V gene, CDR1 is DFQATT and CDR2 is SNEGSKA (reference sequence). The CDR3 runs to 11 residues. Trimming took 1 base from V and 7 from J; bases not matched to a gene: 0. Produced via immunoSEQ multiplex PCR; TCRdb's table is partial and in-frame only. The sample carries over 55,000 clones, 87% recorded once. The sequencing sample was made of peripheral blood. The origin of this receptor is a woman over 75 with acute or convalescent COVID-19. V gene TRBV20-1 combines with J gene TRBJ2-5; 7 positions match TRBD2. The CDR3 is CSARGGGTQYF. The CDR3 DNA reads TGCAGTGCTAGAGGGGGGGGGACCCAGTACTTC.